The TCR beta chain described here comes from a study of blood T cell repertoires in COVID-19. Study-level background: Samples taken during acute and convalescent COVID-19 were collected in the United States, Italy and Spain. PBMCs, B-cell-depleted T cells, or T cells provided the cDNA or gDNA that made up the material.

V was shortened by 3 bases and J by 4 bases, with 15 bases between the two germline ends. The germline CDR1 and CDR2 sequences are SEHNR and FQNEAQ (reference sequence). This CDR3 spans 15 amino acids. How the authors handled the data: The assay estimated nucleated cells by amplifying reference gene primers. The table came from immunoSEQ multiplex PCR; TCRdb's copy has only in-frame clones and leaves some out. The D gene and trimming were derived from the DNA, and the V and J assignments and clone size from that table. The sample comprises more than 95,000 clones, around 92% of which are singletons, and 3.5% to 4% rests with the top ten.

The sequenced sample was peripheral blood. The chain uses TRBV7-9 and TRBJ1-2; D gene unclear. This TCR came from a woman aged 60-70 years with acute or convalescent COVID-19. The CDR3 spells CASSFQRALGYGYTF. CDR3 nucleotides: TGTGCCAGCAGCTTTCAGAGGGCGCTGGGCTATGGCTACACCTTC.